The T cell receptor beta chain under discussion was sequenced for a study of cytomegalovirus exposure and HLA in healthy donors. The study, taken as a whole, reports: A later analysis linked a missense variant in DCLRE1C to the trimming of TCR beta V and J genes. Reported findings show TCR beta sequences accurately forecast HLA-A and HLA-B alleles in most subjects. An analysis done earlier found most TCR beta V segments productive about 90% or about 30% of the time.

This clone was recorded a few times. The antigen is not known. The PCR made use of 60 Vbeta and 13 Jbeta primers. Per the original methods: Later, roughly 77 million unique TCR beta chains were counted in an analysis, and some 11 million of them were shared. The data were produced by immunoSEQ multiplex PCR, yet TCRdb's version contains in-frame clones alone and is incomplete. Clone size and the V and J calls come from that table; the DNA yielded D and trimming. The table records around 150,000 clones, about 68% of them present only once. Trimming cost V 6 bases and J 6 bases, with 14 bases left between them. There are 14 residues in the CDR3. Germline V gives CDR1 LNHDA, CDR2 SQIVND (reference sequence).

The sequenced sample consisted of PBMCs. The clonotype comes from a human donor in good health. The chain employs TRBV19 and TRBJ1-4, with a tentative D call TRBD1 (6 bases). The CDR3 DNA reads TGTGCCAGTAGCCGGACAGTGGCGGATGAAAAACTGTTTTTT. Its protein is CASSRTVADEKLFF.